The clone carrying this T cell receptor beta chain was seen only a few times. It was with a sample-barcoded 5' primer and a J-beta primer mix that a second PCR of about 6 to 12 cycles was run. Each cDNA molecule received a tag from a template-switch adaptor that had 12 random nucleotides. TCRdb redid the calling of the 5' RACE reads with MiXCR, one entry per CDR3 protein. The sample consists of some 1.4 million distinct CDR3 sequences, about 43% of them appearing once. Every sample yielded at least 6.5 million isolated PBMCs. Germline V gene lookup returns CDR1 SEHNR and CDR2 FQNEAQ (reference sequence). CDR3 size: 16 residues. Trimming stripped 5 bases from V and 7 bases from J, with 23 bases between. The data belong to a study of blood T cells in healthy people across ages. Study-level information: The template switching approach captured approximately one barcoded beta molecule for every two T cells.

The source is a woman in her late teens or twenties in good health. Sequences were obtained from blood. The rearrangement joins TRBV7-9 to TRBJ2-5; weak D call: TRBD2 (6 bases). The CDR3 loop is CASSIHSGSERGTQYF. For the CDR3, the DNA is TGTGCCAGCAGCATACATAGCGGAAGTGAGAGGGGGACCCAGTACTTC.